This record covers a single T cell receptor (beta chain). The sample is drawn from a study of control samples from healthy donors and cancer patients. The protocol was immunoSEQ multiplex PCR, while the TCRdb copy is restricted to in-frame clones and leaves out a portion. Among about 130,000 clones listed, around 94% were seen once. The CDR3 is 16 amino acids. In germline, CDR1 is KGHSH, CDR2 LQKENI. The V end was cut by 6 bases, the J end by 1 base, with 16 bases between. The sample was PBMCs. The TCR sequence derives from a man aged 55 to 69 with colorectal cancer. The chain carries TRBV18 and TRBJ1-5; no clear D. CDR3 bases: TGTGCCAGCTCCCCTCGCTCCAAAGGCAGCAATCAGCCCCAGCATTTT. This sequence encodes CASSPRSKGSNQPQHF.